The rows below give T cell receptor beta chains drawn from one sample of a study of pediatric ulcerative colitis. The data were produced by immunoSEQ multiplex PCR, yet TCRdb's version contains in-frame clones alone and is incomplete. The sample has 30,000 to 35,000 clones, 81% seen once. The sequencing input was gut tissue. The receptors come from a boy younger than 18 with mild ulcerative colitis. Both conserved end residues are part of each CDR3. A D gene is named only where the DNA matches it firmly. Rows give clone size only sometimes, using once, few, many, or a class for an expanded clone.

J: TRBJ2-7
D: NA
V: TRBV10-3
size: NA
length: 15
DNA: TGTGCCATCAGTGCGGGGGTAGCCGGGCTCTACGAGCAGTACTTC
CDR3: CAISAGVAGLYEQYF

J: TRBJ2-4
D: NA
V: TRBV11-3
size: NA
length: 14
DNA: TGTGCCAGCAGCCTACAGGGAGCCAAAAACATTCAGTACTTC
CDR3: CASSLQGAKNIQYF

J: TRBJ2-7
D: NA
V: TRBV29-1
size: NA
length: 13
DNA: TGCAGCGTTGGAGTAGGGAACTCCTACGAGCAGTACTTC
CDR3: CSVGVGNSYEQYF

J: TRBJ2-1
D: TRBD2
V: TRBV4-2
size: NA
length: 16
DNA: TGTGCCAGCAGCCAAGATCGAGCGGGGCCGCGAAATGAGCAGTTCTTC
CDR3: CASSQDRAGPRNEQFF

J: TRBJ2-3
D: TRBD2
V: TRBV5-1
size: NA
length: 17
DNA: TGCGCCAGCAGCTTGGTACTAGCGGGACTTAGCACAGATACGCAGTATTTT
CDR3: CASSLVLAGLSTDTQYF

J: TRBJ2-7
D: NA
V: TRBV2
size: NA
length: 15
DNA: TGTGCCAGCAGTGACCCCCCCAGGGGGGCTTATGAGCAGTACTTC
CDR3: CASSDPPRGAYEQYF

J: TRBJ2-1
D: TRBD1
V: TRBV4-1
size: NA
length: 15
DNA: TGCGCCAGCAGCCTCCGGGACAGCTCCTACAATGAGCAGTTCTTC
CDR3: CASSLRDSSYNEQFF

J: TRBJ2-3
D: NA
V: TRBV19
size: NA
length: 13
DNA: TGTGCCAGTAGCCTAGGGTACACAGATACGCAGTATTTT
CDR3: CASSLGYTDTQYF

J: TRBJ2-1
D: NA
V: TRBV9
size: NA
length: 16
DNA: TGTGCCAGCAGCGTAGTTGCGGCTAGTGGCTACAATGAGCAGTTCTTC
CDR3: CASSVVAASGYNEQFF

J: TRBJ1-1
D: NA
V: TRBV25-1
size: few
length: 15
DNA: TGTGCCAGCAGTGAATCCTTCCAGGGGAACACTGAAGCTTTCTTT
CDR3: CASSESFQGNTEAFF

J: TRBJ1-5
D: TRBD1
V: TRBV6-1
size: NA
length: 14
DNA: TGTGCCAGCAGTTTGACAGGGCTCAGGCAGCCCCAGCATTTT
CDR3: CASSLTGLRQPQHF

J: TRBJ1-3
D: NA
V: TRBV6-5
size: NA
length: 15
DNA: TGTGCCAGCAGTTACGCGGCTCCAAGGGGAAACACCATATATTTT
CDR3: CASSYAAPRGNTIYF

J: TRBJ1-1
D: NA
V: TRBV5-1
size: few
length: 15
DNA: TGCGCCAGCAGCTGGGACGGGTGGGGGAACACTGAAGCTTTCTTT
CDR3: CASSWDGWGNTEAFF

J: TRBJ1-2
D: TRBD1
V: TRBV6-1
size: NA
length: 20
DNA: TGTGCCAGCAGTGAACACGTCAATATATATGGACAGGGGGGACTCTATGGCTACACCTTC
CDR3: CASSEHVNIYGQGGLYGYTF

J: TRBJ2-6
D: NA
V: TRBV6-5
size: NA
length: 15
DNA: TGTGCCAGCAGTCCGGACCCCTCTGGGGCCAACGTCCTGACTTTC
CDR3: CASSPDPSGANVLTF

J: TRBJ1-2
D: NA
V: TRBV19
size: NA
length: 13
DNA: TGTGCCACCACAGGGAGGAATAGCTATGGCTACACCTTC
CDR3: CATTGRNSYGYTF

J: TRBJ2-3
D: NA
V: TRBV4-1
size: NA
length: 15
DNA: TGCGCCAGCAGCCTAACGGCTAGTGGCACAGATACGCAGTATTTT
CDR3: CASSLTASGTDTQYF

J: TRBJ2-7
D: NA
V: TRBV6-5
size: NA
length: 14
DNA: TGTGCCAGCAGAGCTAGACCTACCGGAGGGGAGCAGTACTTC
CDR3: CASRARPTGGEQYF

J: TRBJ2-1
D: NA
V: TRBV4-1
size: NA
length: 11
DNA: TGCGCCAGCAGCCAAGACAATGAGCAGTTCTTC
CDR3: CASSQDNEQFF

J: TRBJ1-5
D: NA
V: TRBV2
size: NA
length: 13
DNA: TGTGCCAGCAGTGAAGGAGGGAATCAGCCCCAGCATTTT
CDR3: CASSEGGNQPQHF

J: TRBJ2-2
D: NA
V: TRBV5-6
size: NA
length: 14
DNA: TGTGCCAGCAGCTTGCCCAGCCCCACCGGGGAGCTGTTTTTT
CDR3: CASSLPSPTGELFF

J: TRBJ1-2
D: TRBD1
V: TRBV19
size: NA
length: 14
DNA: TGTGCCAGTACCCCTTTGGACAGGTTCTATGGCTACACCTTC
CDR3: CASTPLDRFYGYTF

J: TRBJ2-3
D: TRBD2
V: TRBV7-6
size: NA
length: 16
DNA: TGTGCCAGCAGCTTAGATTCTAGCGGGTCAACAGATACGCAGTATTTT
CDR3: CASSLDSSGSTDTQYF

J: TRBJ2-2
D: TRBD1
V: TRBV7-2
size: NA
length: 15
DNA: TGTGCCGCCAGGACGACAGGGGACGGGGCCGGGGAGCTGTTTTTT
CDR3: CAARTTGDGAGELFF

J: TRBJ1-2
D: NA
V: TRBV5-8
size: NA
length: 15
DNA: TGTGCCAGCAGCTTCCATCAGCGCCCTAACTATGGCTACACCTTC
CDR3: CASSFHQRPNYGYTF

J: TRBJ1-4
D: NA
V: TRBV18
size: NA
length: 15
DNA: TGTGCCAGCTCACCGGACACCTCAACTAATGAAAAACTGTTTTTT
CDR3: CASSPDTSTNEKLFF

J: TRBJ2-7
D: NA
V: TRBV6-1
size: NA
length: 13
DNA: TGTGCCAGCAGTGAAGGGGACTCCTACGAGCAGTACTTC
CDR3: CASSEGDSYEQYF

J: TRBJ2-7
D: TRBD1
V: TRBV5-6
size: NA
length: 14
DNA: TGTGCCAGCAGCTTACAGGGGATCTCCTACGAGCAGTACTTC
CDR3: CASSLQGISYEQYF

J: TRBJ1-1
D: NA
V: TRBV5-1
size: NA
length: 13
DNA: TGCGCCAGCAGCTTGGTGAGGGGGGTTGAAGCTTTCTTT
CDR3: CASSLVRGVEAFF

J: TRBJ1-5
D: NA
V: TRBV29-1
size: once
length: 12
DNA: TGCAGCGTTGCTCAAGGCGATCAGCCCCAGCATTTT
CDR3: CSVAQGDQPQHF

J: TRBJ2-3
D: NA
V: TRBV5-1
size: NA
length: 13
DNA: TGCGCCAGCAGCTTGTTAAGTTATGATACGCAGTATTTT
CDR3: CASSLLSYDTQYF

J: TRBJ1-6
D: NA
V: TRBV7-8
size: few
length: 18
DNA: TGTGCCAGCAGCTTATCGGGTATTCGGTTCTCCTATAATTCACCCCTCCACTTT
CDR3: CASSLSGIRFSYNSPLHF

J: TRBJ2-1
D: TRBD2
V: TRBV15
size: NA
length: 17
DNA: TGTGCCACCAGCATCCCTTTCGCGGGGGGTCTACAAAATGAGCAGTTCTTC
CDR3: CATSIPFAGGLQNEQFF

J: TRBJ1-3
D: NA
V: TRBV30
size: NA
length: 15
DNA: TGTGCCTGGAGTGTAAAGCAGGGAACTGGAAACACCATATATTTT
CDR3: CAWSVKQGTGNTIYF

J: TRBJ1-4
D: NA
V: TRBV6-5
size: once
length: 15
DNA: TGTGCCAGCAGATTAGGGGTTTGGTTAGGGGAAAAACTGTTTTTT
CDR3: CASRLGVWLGEKLFF

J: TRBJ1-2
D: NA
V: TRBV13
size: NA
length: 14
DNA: TGTGCCAGCAGCTTAGGCCTTTCTCACTATGGCTACACCTTC
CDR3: CASSLGLSHYGYTF

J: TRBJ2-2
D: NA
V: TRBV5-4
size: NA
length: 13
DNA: TGTGCCAGCAGCTTTGGGAACACCGGGGAGCTGTTTTTT
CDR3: CASSFGNTGELFF

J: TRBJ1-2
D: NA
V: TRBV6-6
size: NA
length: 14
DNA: TGTGCCAGCAGTTACTCGTGGGACATAGGTGGCTACACCTTC
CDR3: CASSYSWDIGGYTF

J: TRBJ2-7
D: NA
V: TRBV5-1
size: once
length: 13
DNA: TGCGCCAGCAGCCCGGGGCCGACCTACGAGCAGTACTTC
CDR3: CASSPGPTYEQYF

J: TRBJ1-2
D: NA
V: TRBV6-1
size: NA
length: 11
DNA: TGTGCCAGCAGCGAGAACTATGGCTACACCTTC
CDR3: CASSENYGYTF

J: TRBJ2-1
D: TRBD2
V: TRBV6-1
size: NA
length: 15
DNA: TGTGCCAGCAGTTCCGGCGGGGGGAAGCTCAATGAGCAGTTCTTC
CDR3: CASSSGGGKLNEQFF

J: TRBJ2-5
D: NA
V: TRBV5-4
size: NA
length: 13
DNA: TGTGCCAGCAGCCCCGACCCCCAAGAGACCCAGTACTTC
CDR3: CASSPDPQETQYF

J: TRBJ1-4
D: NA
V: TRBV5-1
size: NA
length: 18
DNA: TGCGCCAGCAGCCCCAAGTTTGGGGCCGGTTCGTTGGTAGAAAAACTGTTTTTT
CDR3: CASSPKFGAGSLVEKLFF

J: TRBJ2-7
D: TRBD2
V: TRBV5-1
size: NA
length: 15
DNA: TGCGCCAGCAGCTGGGGGACTAGCGGGACCTACGAGCAGTACTTC
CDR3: CASSWGTSGTYEQYF

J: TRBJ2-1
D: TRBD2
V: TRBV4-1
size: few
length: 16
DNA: TGCGCCAGCAGCCAAGCGGGCGGGGGGGCCGGAAATGAGCAGTTCTTC
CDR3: CASSQAGGGAGNEQFF

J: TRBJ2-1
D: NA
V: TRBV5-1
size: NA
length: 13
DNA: TGCGCCAGCAGCATAGACGATTACAATGAGCAGTTCTTC
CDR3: CASSIDDYNEQFF

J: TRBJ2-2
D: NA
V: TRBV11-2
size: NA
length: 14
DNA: TGTGCCAGCAGCAAATTGTTGGGGGCCGGGGAGCTGTTTTTT
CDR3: CASSKLLGAGELFF

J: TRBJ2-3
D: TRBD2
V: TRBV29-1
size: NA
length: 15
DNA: TGCAGCGCCCGAGGTCTAGCGGGGATACCAGATACGCAGTATTTT
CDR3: CSARGLAGIPDTQYF

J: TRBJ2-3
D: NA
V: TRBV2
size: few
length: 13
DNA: TGTGCCAGCGGTATCCTTAGTAGAGATACGCAGTATTTT
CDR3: CASGILSRDTQYF

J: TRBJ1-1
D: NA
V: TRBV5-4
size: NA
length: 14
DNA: TGTGCCAGCAGTCCCGACGGAAGGAACACTGAAGCTTTCTTT
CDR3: CASSPDGRNTEAFF

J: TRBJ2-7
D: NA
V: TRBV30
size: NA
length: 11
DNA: TGTGCCTGGAGCTATCACTACGAGCAGTACTTC
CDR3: CAWSYHYEQYF

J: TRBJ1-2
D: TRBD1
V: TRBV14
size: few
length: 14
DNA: TGTGCCAGCAGCCGACGACAGGGATATTATGGCTACACCTTC
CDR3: CASSRRQGYYGYTF

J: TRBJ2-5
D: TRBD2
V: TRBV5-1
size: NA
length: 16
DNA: TGCGCCAGCAGCTTGGGTGGGACTAGATACCAAGAGACCCAGTACTTC
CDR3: CASSLGGTRYQETQYF

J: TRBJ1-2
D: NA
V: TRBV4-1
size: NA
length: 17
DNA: TGCGCCAGCAGCCAAGAGTCTTATCCCTTTAAGAACTATGGCTACACCTTC
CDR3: CASSQESYPFKNYGYTF

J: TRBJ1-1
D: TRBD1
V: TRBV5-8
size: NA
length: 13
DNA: TGTGCCAGCAGCCCTGACAGGGGTCCTGAAGCTTTCTTT
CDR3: CASSPDRGPEAFF